One sample yielded the 14 T cell receptor beta chains listed below, sequenced in a study of blood T cell repertoires in COVID-19. Only in-frame clones appear in the TCRdb table, and some are missing; sequencing was by immunoSEQ multiplex PCR. The sample yields some 180,000 clones, roughly 81% seen once. Sequencing was carried out using peripheral blood. The receptors were gathered from a woman older than 75 with COVID-19, enrolled during active disease.

This chain joins TRBV5-4 and TRBJ2-7; TRBD1 matches 8 bases. CDR1 and CDR2 (germline): SGHNT, YYREEE (reference sequence). V trimming: 4 bases; J trimming: 5 bases; junction bases outside the gene matches: 5. This CDR3 region has 13 residues. Here the CDR3 reads CASSVDRVDEQYF. CDR3 nucleotide sequence: TGTGCCAGCAGCGTGGACAGGGTGGACGAGCAGTACTTC.

In this sample, this clone turned up a few times. This sequence joins TRBV7-9 and TRBJ2-2; a possible D gene is TRBD1 (7 bases). Between the trimmed V and J ends, which lost 4 bases and 2 bases, there was a span of 17 bases. This CDR3 region has 17 residues. The germline V gene encodes CDR1 SEHNR and CDR2 FQNEAQ (reference sequence). The CDR3 protein is CASSSWGAGGNTGELFF. The CDR3 nucleotides are TGTGCCAGCAGCTCCTGGGGGGCAGGGGGTAACACCGGGGAGCTGTTTTTT. Combining the CDR3 with reference TRBV7-9 and TRBJ2-2 gives the whole variable domain DTGVSQNPRHKITKRGQNVTFRCDPISEHNRLYWYRQTLGQGPEFLTYFQNEAQLEKSRLLSDRFSAERPKGSFSTLEIQRTEQGDSAMYLCASSSWGAGGNTGELFFGEGSRLTVL.

The chain carries TRBV4-1 and TRBJ1-6; D gene ambiguous. The CDR3 extends over 15 amino acids. V lost 1 base to trimming and J lost 7 bases, with 11 bases between them. Germline-derived CDR1 and CDR2 are MGHRA and YSYEKL. CDR3 loop: CASSQGTGRNSPLHF. The CDR3 DNA is TGCGCCAGCAGCCAAGGCACGGGGAGGAATTCACCCCTCCACTTT.

The chain combines TRBV27 with TRBJ1-4; unclear D gene. Germline V gene lookup returns CDR1 MNHEY and CDR2 SMNVEV (reference sequence). V lost 2 bases and J 4 bases, leaving 11 bases between the germline ends. The CDR3 spans 15 residues. CDR3 sequence reads: CASSLRPSGNEKLFF. The CDR3, as DNA: TGTGCCAGCAGTTTAAGACCTTCGGGTAATGAAAAACTGTTTTTT. Using reference TRBV27 and TRBJ1-4 for the parts outside the CDR3, the full variable domain is EAQVTQNPRYLITVTGKKLTVTCSQNMNHEYMSWYRQDPGLGLRQIYYSMNVEVTDKGDVPEGYKVSRKEKRNFPLILESPSPNQTSLYFCASSLRPSGNEKLFFGSGTQLSVL.

The CDR3 sequence: CASSLQGAFGYEQYF. The CDR3 DNA sequence: TGTGCCAGCAGTTTACAGGGGGCCTTCGGATACGAGCAGTACTTC. V is TRBV27 and J is TRBJ2-7, with 8 bases matching TRBD1. V lost 2 bases, J lost 4 bases, and 7 bases stayed unmatched. Germline CDR1 MNHEY, CDR2 SMNVEV (reference sequence). This CDR3 spans 15 amino acids.

This clone showed up just once. The chain carries TRBV19 and TRBJ2-1; D perhaps matches TRBD2 (6 bases). The CDR3 has 15 amino acids. The germline V gene has CDR1 LNHDA and CDR2 SQIVND (reference sequence). Trimming removed 4 bases from V and 0 bases from J, with 10 bases in between. Here the CDR3 DNA reads TGTGCCAGTAGTACGGGACTCATCTCCTACAATGAGCAGTTCTTC. Translation gives CASSTGLISYNEQFF.

The rearrangement uses TRBV11-1 and TRBJ2-3; TRBD2 matches at 10 bases. The V and J ends lost 5 bases and 2 bases, in that order; junction bases with no gene match: 4. Looked up from germline, CDR1 is SGHAT and CDR2 is FQDESV (reference sequence). This CDR3 is 15 amino acids long. CDR3 region: CASSPLAGDTDTQYF. CDR3 nucleotide sequence: TGTGCCAGCAGCCCTCTAGCGGGGGACACAGATACGCAGTATTTT.

The rearrangement joins TRBV3-1 (or the pseudogene TRBV3-2) to TRBJ2-2; TRBD2 matches at 13 bases. Germline assignment: CDR1 LGHDT and CDR2 YNNKEL (reference sequence). The CDR3 consists of 21 residues. J gave up 2 bases and V 0 bases, and 12 bases lay outside the gene matches. CDR3 region: CASSQEKMGLAGPTNTGELFF. The DNA for the CDR3 is TGTGCCAGCAGCCAAGAAAAAATGGGACTAGCGGGGCCAACTAACACCGGGGAGCTGTTTTTT.

This clone was counted once. This chain connects TRBV5-1 to TRBJ2-7; maybe TRBD2 (6 bases). Deletions cut 0 bases from V and 2 bases from J, with 15 bases between. Germline V gives CDR1 SGHRS, CDR2 YFSETQ. The CDR3 has 16 residues. The CDR3 region is CASSLAVGSFPYEQYF. CDR3 DNA: TGCGCCAGCAGCTTGGCAGTCGGGAGCTTCCCCTACGAGCAGTACTTC.

This clone was detected only a few times. The V and J genes are TRBV19 and TRBJ2-5, with 10 bases lining up with TRBD2. The CDR3 is made up of 14 amino acids. The V gene end was trimmed by 3 bases and the J gene end by 3 bases; junction bases not matched to a gene: 1. Germline assignment: CDR1 LNHDA and CDR2 SQIVND (reference sequence). The CDR3 DNA sequence: TGTGCCAGTAGTATCGGGACTAGCGAAGAGACCCAGTACTTC. Translated, it gives CASSIGTSEETQYF.

This chain joins TRBV7-8 and TRBJ2-7; 10 positions match TRBD1. This CDR3 has 14 amino acids. V dropped 3 bases and J dropped 6; count of bases not matched to a gene: 5. The germline V gene has CDR1 SGHVS and CDR2 FQNEAQ. CDR3: CASSFGTGVSEQYF. CDR3 sequence (DNA): TGTGCCAGCAGCTTCGGGACAGGGGTTTCCGAGCAGTACTTC.

This clone was counted many times. The chain couples TRBV5-5 to TRBJ1-2; 8 positions match TRBD1. This CDR3 comprises 15 residues. Trimming removed 2 bases from V and 3 bases from J; junction bases left unmatched: 6. Germline values: CDR1 SGHKS, CDR2 YYEKEE (reference sequence). CDR3 nucleotide sequence: TGTGCCAGCAGCTTAGAACCGACAGGGGACTATGGCTACACCTTC. Protein: CASSLEPTGDYGYTF. Looking up the rest from reference TRBV5-5 and TRBJ1-2 gives the full variable domain: DAGVTQSPTHLIKTRGQQVTLRCSPISGHKSVSWYQQVLGQGPQFIFQYYEKEERGRGNFPDRFSARQFPNYSSELNVNALLLGDSALYLCASSLEPTGDYGYTFGSGTRLTVV.

The V and J genes are TRBV3-1 (or the pseudogene TRBV3-2) and TRBJ2-7; D possibly corresponds to TRBD2 (6 bases). V lost 4 bases to trimming and J lost 0 bases, with 19 bases between them. Germline V lookup: CDR1 LGHDT, CDR2 YNNKEL (reference sequence). This CDR3 comprises 17 residues. This CDR3 reads CASSLDMSGGSSYEQYF. CDR3 in DNA: TGTGCCAGCAGCCTAGATATGAGTGGAGGGAGCTCCTACGAGCAGTACTTC.

This clone was counted between two and nine times. The V and J genes are TRBV7-9 and TRBJ1-2, with 7 bases that match TRBD1. Germline CDR1 reads SEHNR; CDR2 reads FQNEAQ (reference sequence). Trimming removed 5 bases from V and 8 bases from J; junction bases left unmatched: 8. The CDR3 is 13 residues long. The CDR3 sequence is CASSRDRVEGYTF. As DNA, the CDR3 is TGTGCCAGCAGCCGCGACAGGGTGGAAGGCTACACCTTC.